This T cell receptor (beta chain) was found in a study of shared clonotypes between healthy human individuals. Looking at the study overall: Samples came from a couple of female and three male donors aged 18 to 49.

Only CD45RO-negative cells positively selected for CCR7 counted as naive CD8 cells, so terminally differentiated effector memory CD45RA+ cells were excluded. Sorted-subset replicate PCR reactions were performed with about 200 ng DNA, corresponding to roughly 27,000 T cell genomes. Sequencing was performed with immunoSEQ multiplex PCR; in TCRdb, only in-frame clones are kept and a portion is missing. Among about 2.1 million clones listed, just over 90% were seen once. The germline V gene has CDR1 SGHNT and CDR2 YYREEE (reference sequence). The CDR3 length is 14 residues. The V end lost 4 bases, the J end lost 3 bases, and 13 bases lay between the germline ends.

The TCR was taken from a man younger than 35 in good health. Some clones in this sample may be carry-over from other donors' samples. The chain has TRBV5-4 and TRBJ1-1, with a possible D match to TRBD1 (6 bases). Input material: naive CD8+ T cells from PBMCs. CDR3: CASSQTGRDTEAFF. The CDR3 coding sequence is TGTGCCAGCAGCCAAACAGGGCGCGACACTGAAGCTTTCTTT.